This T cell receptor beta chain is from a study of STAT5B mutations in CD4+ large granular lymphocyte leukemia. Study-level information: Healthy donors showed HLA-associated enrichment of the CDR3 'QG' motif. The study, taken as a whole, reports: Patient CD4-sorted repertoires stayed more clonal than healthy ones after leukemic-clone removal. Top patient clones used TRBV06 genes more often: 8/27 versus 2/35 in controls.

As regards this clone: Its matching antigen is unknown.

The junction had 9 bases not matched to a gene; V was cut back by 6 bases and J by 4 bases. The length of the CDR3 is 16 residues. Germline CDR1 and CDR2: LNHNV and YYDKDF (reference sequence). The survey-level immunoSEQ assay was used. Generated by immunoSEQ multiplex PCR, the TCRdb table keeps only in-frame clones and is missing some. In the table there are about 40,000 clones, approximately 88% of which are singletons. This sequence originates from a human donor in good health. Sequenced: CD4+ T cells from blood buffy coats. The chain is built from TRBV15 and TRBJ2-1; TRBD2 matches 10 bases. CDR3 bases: TGTGCCACCAGTCTGAGCGGGAGGGGAAATTACAATGAGCAGTTCTTC. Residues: CATSLSGRGNYNEQFF. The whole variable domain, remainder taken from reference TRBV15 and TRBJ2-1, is DAMVIQNPRYQVTQFGKPVTLSCSQTLNHNVMYWYQQKSSQAPKLLFHYYDKDFNNEADTPDNFQSRRPNTSFCFLDIRSPGLGDTAMYLCATSLSGRGNYNEQFFGPGTRLTVL.